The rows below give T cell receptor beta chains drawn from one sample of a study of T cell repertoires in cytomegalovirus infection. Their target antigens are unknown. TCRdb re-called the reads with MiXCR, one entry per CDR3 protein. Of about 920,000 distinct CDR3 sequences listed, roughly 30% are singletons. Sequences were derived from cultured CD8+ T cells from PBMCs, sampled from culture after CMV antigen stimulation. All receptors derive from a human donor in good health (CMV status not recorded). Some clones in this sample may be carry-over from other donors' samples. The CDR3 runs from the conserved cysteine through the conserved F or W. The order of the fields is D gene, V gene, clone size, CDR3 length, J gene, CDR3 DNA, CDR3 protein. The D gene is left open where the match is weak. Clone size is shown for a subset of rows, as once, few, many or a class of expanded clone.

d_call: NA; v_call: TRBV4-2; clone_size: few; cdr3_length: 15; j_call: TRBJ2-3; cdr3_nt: TGTGCCAGCAGCCAGGGGTCGATCTCCACAGATACGCAGTATTTT; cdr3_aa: CASSQGSISTDTQYF
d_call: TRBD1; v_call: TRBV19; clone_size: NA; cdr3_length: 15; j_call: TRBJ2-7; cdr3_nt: TGTGCCAGTAGTATTTCGGGACAGGTTGCCTACGAGCAGTACTTC; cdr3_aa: CASSISGQVAYEQYF
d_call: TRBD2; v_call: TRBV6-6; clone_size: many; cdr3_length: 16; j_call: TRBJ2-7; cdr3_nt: TGTGCCAGCAGTTACCTCGCTAGCGGGGATTTAGGCGAGCAGTACTTC; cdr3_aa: CASSYLASGDLGEQYF
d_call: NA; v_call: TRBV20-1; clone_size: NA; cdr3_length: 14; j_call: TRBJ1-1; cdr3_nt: TGCAGTGCTACCTCAATAGGGGGTGACACTGAAGCTTTCTTT; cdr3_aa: CSATSIGGDTEAFF
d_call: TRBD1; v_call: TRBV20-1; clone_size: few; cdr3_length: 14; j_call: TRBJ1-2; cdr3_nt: TGCAGTGCTAGGAGCAGGGGGCGTCCCCATGGCTACACCTTC; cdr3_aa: CSARSRGRPHGYTF
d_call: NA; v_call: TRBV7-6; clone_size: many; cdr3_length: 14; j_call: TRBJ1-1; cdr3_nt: TGTGCCAGCAGTCTCCGGGTCGACAACACTGAAGCTTTCTTT; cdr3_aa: CASSLRVDNTEAFF
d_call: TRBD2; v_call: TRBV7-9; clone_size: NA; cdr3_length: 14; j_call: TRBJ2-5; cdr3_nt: TGTGCCTCCTCTACCGGGACTAGGGAAGAGACCCAGTACTTC; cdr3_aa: CASSTGTREETQYF
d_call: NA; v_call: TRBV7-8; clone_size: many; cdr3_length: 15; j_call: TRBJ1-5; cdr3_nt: TGTGCCAGCACCATGTCTAGACAGAGCAATCAGCCCCAGCATTTT; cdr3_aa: CASTMSRQSNQPQHF
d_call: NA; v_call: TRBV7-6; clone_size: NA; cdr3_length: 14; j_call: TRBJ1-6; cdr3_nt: TGTGCCAGCAGCCGACGGGACTCCAATTCACCCCTCCACTTT; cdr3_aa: CASSRRDSNSPLHF
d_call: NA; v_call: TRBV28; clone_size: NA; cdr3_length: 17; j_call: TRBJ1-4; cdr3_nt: TGTGCCAGCAGTTCCCGATTGCTTCCCTATACGAATGAAAAACTGTTTTTT; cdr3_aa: CASSSRLLPYTNEKLFF
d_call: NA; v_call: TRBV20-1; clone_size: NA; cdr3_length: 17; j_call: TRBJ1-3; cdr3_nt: TGCAGTGCTAGAGATATCCAGCCTACCTTCTCTGGAAACACCATATATTTT; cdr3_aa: CSARDIQPTFSGNTIYF
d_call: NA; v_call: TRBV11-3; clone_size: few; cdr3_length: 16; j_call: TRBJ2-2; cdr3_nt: TGTGCCAGCAGCTTAGATCGGGGTAACTTGGCCGGGGAGCTGTTTTTT; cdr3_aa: CASSLDRGNLAGELFF
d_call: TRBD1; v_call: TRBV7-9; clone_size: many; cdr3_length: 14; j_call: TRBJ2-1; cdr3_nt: TGTGCCAGCAGTTCTGGACAGGGGAGGCATGAGCAGTTCTTC; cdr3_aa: CASSSGQGRHEQFF
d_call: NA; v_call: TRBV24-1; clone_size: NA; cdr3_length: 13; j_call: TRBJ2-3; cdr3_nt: TGTGCCACCAGTGCCTCTGACGAGAGTACGCAGTATTTT; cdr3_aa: CATSASDESTQYF
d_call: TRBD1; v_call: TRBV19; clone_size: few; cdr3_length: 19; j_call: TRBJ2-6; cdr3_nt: TGTGCCAGTACCTTTACCGACAGGGGGGCTCTCTCTGGGGCCAACGTCCTGACTTTC; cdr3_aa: CASTFTDRGALSGANVLTF
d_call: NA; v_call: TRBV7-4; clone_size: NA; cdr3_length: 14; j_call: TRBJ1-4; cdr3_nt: TGTGCCAGCACTCCTGAGGTAGGAGGCGAAAAACTGTTTTTT; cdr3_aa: CASTPEVGGEKLFF
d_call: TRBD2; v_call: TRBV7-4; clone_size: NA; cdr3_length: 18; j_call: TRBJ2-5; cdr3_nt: TGTGCCAGCAGCCCGGGACTAGCGGTCCCAAGGTACCAAGAGACCCAGTACTTC; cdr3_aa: CASSPGLAVPRYQETQYF
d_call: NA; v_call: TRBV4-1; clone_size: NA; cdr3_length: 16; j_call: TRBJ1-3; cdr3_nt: TGCGCCAGCAGCCAAGATAAGGGAGGCAGTGGAAACACCATATATTTT; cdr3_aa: CASSQDKGGSGNTIYF
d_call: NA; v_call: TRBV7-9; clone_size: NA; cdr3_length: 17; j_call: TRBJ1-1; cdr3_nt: TGTGCCAGCAGCTTAGCGGACAGCGGAGGGGGTAACACTGAAGCTTTCTTT; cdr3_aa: CASSLADSGGGNTEAFF
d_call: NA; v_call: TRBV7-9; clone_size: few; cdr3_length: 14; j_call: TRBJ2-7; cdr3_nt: TGTGCCAGCAGCTTAGGGGGCCGGCCCTACGAGCAGTACTTC; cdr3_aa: CASSLGGRPYEQYF
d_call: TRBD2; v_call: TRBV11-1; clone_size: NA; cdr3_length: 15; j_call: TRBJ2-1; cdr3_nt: TGTGCCAGCAGCTTTCGGGGGGGCGACTACAATGAGCAGTTCTTC; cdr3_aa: CASSFRGGDYNEQFF
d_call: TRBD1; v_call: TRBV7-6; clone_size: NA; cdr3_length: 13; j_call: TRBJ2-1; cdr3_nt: TGTGCTAGCAGCTGGACAGGGGACAGTGAGCAGTTCTTC; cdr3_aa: CASSWTGDSEQFF
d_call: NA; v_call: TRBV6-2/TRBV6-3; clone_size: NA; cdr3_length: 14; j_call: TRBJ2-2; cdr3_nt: TGTGCCAGCAGTGGGCAGTGGAACACCGGGGAGCTGTTTTTT; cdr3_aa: CASSGQWNTGELFF
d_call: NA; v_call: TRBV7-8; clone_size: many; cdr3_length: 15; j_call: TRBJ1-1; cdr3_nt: TGTGCCAGCAGCTTAGGGTCGAGGGGGGGCACTGAAGCTTTCTTT; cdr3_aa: CASSLGSRGGTEAFF
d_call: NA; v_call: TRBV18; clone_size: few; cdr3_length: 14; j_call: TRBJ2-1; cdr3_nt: TGTGCCAGCTCACCACCGACAGTTTACAATGAGCAGTTCTTC; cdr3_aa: CASSPPTVYNEQFF
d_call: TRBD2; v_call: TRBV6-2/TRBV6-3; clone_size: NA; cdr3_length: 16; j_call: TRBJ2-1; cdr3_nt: TGTGCCAGCAGGGGACTAGCGGGGGGTCAATACAATGAGCAGTTCTTC; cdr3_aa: CASRGLAGGQYNEQFF
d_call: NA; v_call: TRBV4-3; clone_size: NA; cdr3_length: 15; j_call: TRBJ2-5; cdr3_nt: TGCGCCAGCAGCCAAGATAGGGCCACCCAAGAGACCCAGTACTTC; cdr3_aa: CASSQDRATQETQYF
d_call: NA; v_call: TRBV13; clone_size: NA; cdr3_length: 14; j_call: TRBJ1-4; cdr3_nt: TGTGCCAGCAGCTTGGGAGGGGCGGCGGAAAAACTGTTTTTT; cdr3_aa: CASSLGGAAEKLFF
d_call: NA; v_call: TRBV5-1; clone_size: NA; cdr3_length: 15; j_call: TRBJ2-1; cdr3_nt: TGCGCCAGCAGCTTGGTTAGCGCCCTCTACAATGAGCAGTTCTTC; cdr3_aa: CASSLVSALYNEQFF